This entry concerns a single TCR beta chain. The data belong to a study of blood T cell repertoires in COVID-19. Repertoires were generated with immunoSEQ multiplex PCR, while TCRdb's copy carries only in-frame clones and drops some. The sample lists about 82,000 clones, over 80% occurring once. The J segment lost 5 bases and the V segment lost 6 bases, leaving 4 bases of the junction unmatched. This CDR3 contains 13 residues. Sequenced: peripheral blood. This receptor was taken from an elderly man with active or convalescent COVID-19. The chain recombines TRBV12-3 or TRBV12-4 with TRBJ1-2, with 9 bases identical to TRBD1. The DNA for the CDR3 is TGTGCCAGCAGACAGGGGGCGACGTATGGCTACACCTTC. It is translated as CASRQGATYGYTF.